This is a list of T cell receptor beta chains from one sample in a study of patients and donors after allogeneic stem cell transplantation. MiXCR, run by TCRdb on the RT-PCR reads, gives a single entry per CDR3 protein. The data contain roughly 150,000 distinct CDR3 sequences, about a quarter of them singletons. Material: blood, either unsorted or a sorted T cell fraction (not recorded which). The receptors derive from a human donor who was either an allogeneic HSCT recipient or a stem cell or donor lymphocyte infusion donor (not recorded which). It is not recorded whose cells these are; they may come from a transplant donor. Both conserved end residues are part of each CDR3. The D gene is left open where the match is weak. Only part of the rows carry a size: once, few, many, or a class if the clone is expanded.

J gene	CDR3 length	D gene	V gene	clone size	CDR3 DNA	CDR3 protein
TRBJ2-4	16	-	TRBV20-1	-	TGCAGTGCTAGAGATTGGCGAGACAGCCTCCCAAACATTCAGTACTTC	CSARDWRDSLPNIQYF
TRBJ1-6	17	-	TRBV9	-	TGTGCCAGCAGCGTAGCCCCGTTAGACTCCTATAATTCACCCCTCCACTTT	CASSVAPLDSYNSPLHF
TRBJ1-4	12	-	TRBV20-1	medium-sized	TGCAGTGCTTGGCCCGGACAGGAAAAACTGTTTTTT	CSAWPGQEKLFF
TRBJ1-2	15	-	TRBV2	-	TGTGCCAGCAGCGCCGGGACAACAGCTAACTATGGCTACACCTTC	CASSAGTTANYGYTF
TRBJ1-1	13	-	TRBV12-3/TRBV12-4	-	TGTGCCAGCAGTACCGATCCCGGCCCTGAAGCTTTCTTT	CASSTDPGPEAFF
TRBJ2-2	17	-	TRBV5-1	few	-	CASSLGDYSKTPGSCFF
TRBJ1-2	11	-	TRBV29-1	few	TGCAGCGTCGAGCGAGCGGATGGCTACACCTTC	CSVERADGYTF
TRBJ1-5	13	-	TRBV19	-	TGTGCCAGTAGTATCCTTTTGTTTCCGCCCCAGCATTTT	CASSILLFPPQHF
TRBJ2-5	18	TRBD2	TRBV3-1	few	TGTGCCAGCAGCCAAGACTGGTTAGCGGGAGGGCCCAGAGAGACCCAGTACTTC	CASSQDWLAGGPRETQYF
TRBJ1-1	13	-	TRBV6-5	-	TGTGCCAGCAGTCAGGGATACACTGCTGAAGCTTTCTTT	CASSQGYTAEAFF
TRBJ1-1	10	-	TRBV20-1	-	TGCAGTGCTAGAGGCAGGGGAGCTTTCTTT	CSARGRGAFF
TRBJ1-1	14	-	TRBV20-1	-	TGCAGTGCTGGGGGCGGGGAGTGGGCCACTGAAGCTTTCTTC	CSAGGGEWATEAFF
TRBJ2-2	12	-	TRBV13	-	TGTGCCAGCAGCTTAGCCCCGAGGGAGCTGTTTTTT	CASSLAPRELFF
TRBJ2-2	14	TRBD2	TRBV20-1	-	TGCAGTGCTAGCTTGACTAGCGGCACCGGGGAGCTGTTTTTT	CSASLTSGTGELFF
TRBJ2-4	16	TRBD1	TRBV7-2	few	TGTGCCAGCAGCACCTACAGGGGGCAGGCCAAAAACATTCAGTACTTC	CASSTYRGQAKNIQYF
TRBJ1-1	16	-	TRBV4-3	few	TGCGCCAGCAGCCCCGGTAACAGCCTAATGAACACTGAAGCTTTCTTT	CASSPGNSLMNTEAFF
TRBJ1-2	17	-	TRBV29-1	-	TGCAGCGTTGAAACGGCAGAAGGGGAGGCGATTTACTATGGCTACACCTTC	CSVETAEGEAIYYGYTF
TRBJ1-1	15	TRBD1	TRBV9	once	TGTGCCAGCAGCGAAGGGGGCATTTCGAACACTGAAGCTTTCTTT	CASSEGGISNTEAFF
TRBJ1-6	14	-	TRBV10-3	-	TGTGCCATCAGTGGAACAGGTTATAATTCACCCCTCCACTTT	CAISGTGYNSPLHF
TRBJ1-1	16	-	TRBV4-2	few	TGTGCCAGCAGCCAAGAGAAGGGGCAGCCGAACACTGAAGCTTTCTTT	CASSQEKGQPNTEAFF
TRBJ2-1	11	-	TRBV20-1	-	TGCAGTGCTGGGACCAACAATGAGCAGTTCTTC	CSAGTNNEQFF
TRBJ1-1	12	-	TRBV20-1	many	TGCAGTGCTAGGGAGACAGGTGGTTCAGCTTTCTTT	CSARETGGSAFF
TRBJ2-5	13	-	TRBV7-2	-	TGTGCCAGCAGCTTAGAGAGCCAAGAGACCCAGTACTTC	CASSLESQETQYF
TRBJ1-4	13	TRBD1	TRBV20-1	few	TGCAGTGTTGAGACAGGGATTCACGAAAAACTGTTTTTT	CSVETGIHEKLFF
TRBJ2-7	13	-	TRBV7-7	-	TGTGCTAGCAGCTTAGAGAGGGATTACGAGCAGTACTTC	CASSLERDYEQYF
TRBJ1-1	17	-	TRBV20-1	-	TGCAGTGCTAGAGATCTTCTTCCGGGACACGCAAACACTGAAGCTTTCTTT	CSARDLLPGHANTEAFF
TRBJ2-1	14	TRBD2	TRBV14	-	TGTGCCAGCAGGGTAGCGGGGGGATACAATGAGCAGTTCTTC	CASRVAGGYNEQFF
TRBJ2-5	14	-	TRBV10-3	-	TGTGCCATCAGTGAGGGGGGCGTGAAAGAGACCCAGTACTTC	CAISEGGVKETQYF
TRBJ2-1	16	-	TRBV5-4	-	TGTGCCAGCAGCCCGGAGGATCTAAGCTCCTACAATGAGCAGTTCTTC	CASSPEDLSSYNEQFF
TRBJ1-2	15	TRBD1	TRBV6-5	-	TGTGCCAGCAGAACTACGGGACAGACTAACTATGGCTACACCTTC	CASRTTGQTNYGYTF
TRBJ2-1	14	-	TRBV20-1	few	TGCAGTGCCCCCTGGGCGGGACCGCACAATGAGCAGTTCTTC	CSAPWAGPHNEQFF
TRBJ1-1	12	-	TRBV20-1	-	TGCAGTGCCACCTCGGGGGACACTGAAGCTTTCTTT	CSATSGDTEAFF
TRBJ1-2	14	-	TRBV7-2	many	TGTGCCAGCAGCTTAGTTGGGGCACCCTATGGCTACACCTTC	CASSLVGAPYGYTF
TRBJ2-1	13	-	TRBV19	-	TGTGCCAGTCCCGCCGTCTCCTACAATGAGCAGTTCTTC	CASPAVSYNEQFF
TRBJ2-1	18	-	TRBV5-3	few	TGTGCCAGAAGGGTCGGGACACCAGCCATTAGCTCCTACAATGAGCAGTTCTTC	CARRVGTPAISSYNEQFF
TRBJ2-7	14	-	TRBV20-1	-	TGCAGTGCTAGTCTTCCCCTGCAGCGCTACGAGCAGTACTTC	CSASLPLQRYEQYF
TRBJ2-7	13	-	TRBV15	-	TGTGCCACCAGCACCGGGAGATCTGGCGAGCAGTACTTC	CATSTGRSGEQYF
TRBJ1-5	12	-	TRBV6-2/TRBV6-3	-	TGTGCCAGCAGTTACAGGGAATGGCCCCAGCATTTT	CASSYREWPQHF
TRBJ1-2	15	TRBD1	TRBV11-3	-	TGTGCCAGCAGCCGCCCAGGGGGGGGTGCCTATGGCTACACCTTC	CASSRPGGGAYGYTF
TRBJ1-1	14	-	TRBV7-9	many	TGTGCCAGCAGCTTAGCGGGGCGGAGCACTGAAGCTTTCTTT	CASSLAGRSTEAFF
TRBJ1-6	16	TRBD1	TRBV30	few	TGTGCCTGGAGTGTTCAGGGGGCCGGTTTTCGGTCACCCCTCCACTTT	CAWSVQGAGFRSPLHF
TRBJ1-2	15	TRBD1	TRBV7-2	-	TGTGCCAGCAGCCCCCCGAGGGGACAGAACTATGGCTACACCTTC	CASSPPRGQNYGYTF
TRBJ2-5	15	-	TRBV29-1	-	TGCAGCGCCGCACACCCGGGACGAGGGCAAGAGACCCAGTACTTC	CSAAHPGRGQETQYF
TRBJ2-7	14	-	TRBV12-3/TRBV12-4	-	TGTGCCAGCAGTTTGGCGCTACACCGATACGAGCAGTACTTC	CASSLALHRYEQYF